These 2 T cell receptor beta chains were sequenced from one sample in a study of T cells in Graves' hyperthyroidism and ophthalmopathy. Amplification of TCR beta CDR3 regions was performed using RNA transcripts as template. When the TCR CDR3 underwent first-round RT-PCR, the HTBI primer set was used. TCRdb ran MiXCR on the multiplex PCR reads and lists one entry per CDR3 protein. There are some 250,000 distinct CDR3 sequences in the sample; over 12% occur only once, and about 33% lies in the top ten. The sample comprised blood. The receptors were sampled from a woman between 50 and 59 years old with Graves' hyperthyroidism that later progressed to Graves' ophthalmopathy.

With regard to this clonotype: A much larger clone differs by one base, so this may be a read error. V and J are TRBV7-2 and TRBJ2-5; perhaps D is TRBD1 or TRBD2 (5 bases each). The germline gives CDR1 SGHTA, CDR2 FQGNSA. The CDR3 is 13 amino acids. In nucleotides, the CDR3 is TGTGCCAACAGCTTATGGGACCGGGAGACCCAGTACTTC. The encoded protein is CANSLWDRETQYF.

V usage is TRBV29-1 and J usage is TRBJ1-2; TRBD1 aligns across 7 bases. This CDR3 has 13 amino acids. Germline CDR1 reads SQVTM; CDR2 reads ANQGSEA. After removal of 0 bases from V and 6 bases from J, the junction contained 4 bases not matched to a gene. Written as DNA, the CDR3 is TGCAGCGTTGAAGACGGGGACAGTCATGGCTACACCTTC. The encoded protein is CSVEDGDSHGYTF.